What follows are 30 T cell receptor beta chains derived from one specimen sequenced in a study of CD8+ T cells in alopecia areata (dated by TCRdb to the late 2010s). The method was the immunoSEQ multiplex PCR assay. To provide template for TCR sequencing, every sample had RNA extracted and reverse transcribed into cDNA. TCRdb limited this immuneACCESS table to in-frame rearrangements with V and J called. A share of clones is missing; checked studies link under half to unresolved V genes, and the rest is unexplained. Recorded for this sample are some 190,000 clones; roughly 70% of them occurred a single time. Approximately 1.2% of the sample is in the top ten clones. The treatment or condition label on this specimen signifies: oral pan-JAK inhibitor, 5-10 mg twice daily. The sequences come from CD4+ T cells sorted from blood, collected between weeks 47 and 50, from a patient treated with tofacitinib. Receptors originate from a human donor with alopecia areata.

CDR3 DNA: TGCGCCAGCAGTCGACCCGGCTCCCCTTACACAGATACGCAGTATTTT. Translation gives CASSRPGSPYTDTQYF. The V gene is TRBV23-1, the J gene TRBJ2-3; D not certain. TRBV23-1 is reported as an ORF; its role is uncertain. V was shortened by 4 bases and J by 2 bases, with 16 bases between the two germline ends. The CDR3 has 16 residues.

This clone was detected only once. The DNA is omitted, as the CDR3 cannot be located on it reliably, and the CDR3 follows TCRdb's listing. The chain is built from TRBV15 and TRBJ1-6; the DNA was not used to check the table's D call, TRBD1. Counting both end residues, the CDR3 totals 15 amino acids. The germline V gene has CDR1 LNHNV and CDR2 YYDKDF (reference sequence). The CDR3 loop is CATSSTSGQNSPLHF.

This rearrangement joins TRBV2 to TRBJ2-1, with 7 nucleotides matching TRBD2. The junction had 11 bases not matched to a gene; V was cut back by 6 bases and J by 6 bases. Per the germline V gene, CDR1 is SNHLY and CDR2 is FYNNEI. This CDR3 has 15 amino acids. CDR3 DNA sequence: TGTGCCAGCAGCGTCACTAGCGATTTTGTCAATGAGCAGTTCTTC. Translating gives CASSVTSDFVNEQFF.

This chain uses TRBV29-1 with TRBJ1-1; D gene unclear. Trimming took 3 bases from V and 4 from J, leaving 6 bases between them. The CDR3 totals 11 residues. Germline loops: CDR1 SQVTM, CDR2 ANQGSEA. CDR3 DNA sequence: TGCAGCGTTGATAGGGTCACTGAAGCTTTCTTT. It translates to CSVDRVTEAFF.

CDR3 sequence reads: CAIKVGHYNEQFF. The CDR3 DNA follows: TGTGCCATCAAGGTTGGACATTACAATGAGCAGTTCTTC. This chain joins TRBV10-3 and TRBJ2-1; D might be TRBD1 (5 bases). The germline CDR1 and CDR2 sequences are ENHRY and SYGVKD. CDR3 length: 13 amino acids. V was clipped by 7 bases and J by 4 bases, with 11 bases between them.

This chain uses TRBV29-1 with TRBJ1-2; the match to TRBD1 covers 8 bases. The V gene end was trimmed by 3 bases and the J gene end by 8 bases; junction bases not matched to a gene: 5. Germline V gene lookup returns CDR1 SQVTM and CDR2 ANQGSEA. The length of the CDR3 is 12 residues. In nucleotides, the CDR3 is TGCAGCGTTGAGACAGGGGTCGAAGGCTACACCTTC. Translation gives CSVETGVEGYTF.

The chain uses TRBV29-1 and TRBJ1-1, with D hard to call. Germline lookup yields CDR1 SQVTM and CDR2 ANQGSEA. V was shortened by 2 bases and J by 1 base, with 5 bases between the two germline ends. This CDR3 contains 12 residues. In nucleotides, the CDR3 is TGCAGCGTTGAAAAACCGAACACTGAAGCTTTCTTT. It translates to CSVEKPNTEAFF. Combining the CDR3 with reference TRBV29-1 and TRBJ1-1 gives the whole variable domain SAVISQKPSRDICQRGTSLTIQCQVDSQVTMMFWYRQQPGQSLTLIATANQGSEATYESGFVIDKFPISRPNLTFSTLTVSNMSPEDSSIYLCSVEKPNTEAFFGQGTRLTVV.

This rearrangement joins TRBV7-9 to TRBJ1-5; maybe TRBD1 (6 bases). The V gene lost 2 bases and the J gene lost 3 bases, with 11 bases spanning the gap. The length of the CDR3 is 15 residues. The germline V gene has CDR1 SEHNR and CDR2 FQNEAQ (reference sequence). The CDR3 sequence is CASSLSGHANQPQHF. CDR3 coding DNA: TGTGCCAGCAGCTTATCGGGACACGCCAATCAGCCCCAGCATTTT.

V and J are TRBV4-1 and TRBJ1-1, with 8 bases lining up with TRBD1. Unmatched junction bases numbered 2, after V lost 1 base and J lost 1 base. This CDR3 is 15 amino acids long. Germline-derived CDR1 and CDR2 are MGHRA and YSYEKL. DNA for the CDR3: TGCGCCAGCAGCCAAGTCGGGACAGGGAACACTGAAGCTTTCTTT. It specifies CASSQVGTGNTEAFF.

Worth noting for this clone: The same CDR3 can be traced to other DNA sequences in this sample. This chain links TRBV30 with TRBJ1-3; D unclear. Trimming shortened V by 4 bases and J by 0 bases, and 4 bases separated the two germline ends. The CDR3 contains 12 residues. CDR1 is GTSNPN, CDR2 SVGIG, per germline (reference sequence). The CDR3 is CAWTASGNTIYF. As DNA, the CDR3 is TGTGCCTGGACAGCCTCTGGAAACACCATATATTTT.

The V and J genes are TRBV7-9 and TRBJ2-3; D is undetermined. This CDR3 comprises 13 residues. CDR1 SEHNR and CDR2 FQNEAQ come from the germline V gene (reference sequence). V lost 5 bases and J 6 bases, leaving 12 bases between the germline ends. CDR3 protein: CASSPGLLDTQYF. The CDR3 DNA follows: TGTGCCAGCAGCCCCGGGTTGCTGGATACGCAGTATTTT.

The genes are TRBV4-3 and TRBJ1-1, with a tentative D call TRBD1 (5 bases). Germline-derived CDR1 and CDR2 are LGHNA and YSLEER. With 0 bases removed from V and 1 base from J, the gap between germline ends came to 9 bases. The CDR3 sequence is 15 residues long. In nucleotides, the CDR3 is TGCGCCAGCAGCCAAGATCGACAGCCGAACACTGAAGCTTTCTTT. Its translation is CASSQDRQPNTEAFF.

This clone has just one count. The V gene is TRBV29-1, the J gene TRBJ2-7; 7 bases fit TRBD2. This CDR3 comprises 14 residues. Germline CDR1 is SQVTM and CDR2 is ANQGSEA. Trimming at V came to 7 bases and at J to 7 bases, leaving 16 bases not matched to a gene. The CDR3: CSGGSGGRAEEQYF. The CDR3 coding sequence is TGCAGCGGCGGCTCGGGGGGAAGGGCTGAAGAGCAGTACTTC.

V is TRBV25-1 and J is TRBJ1-1; 9 bases agree with TRBD1. The CDR3 has 14 amino acids. After removal of 4 bases from V and 2 bases from J, the junction contained 2 bases not matched to a gene. Germline loops: CDR1 MGHDK, CDR2 SYGVNS. The CDR3 protein is CASSVGQGNTEAFF. The CDR3 region has the DNA TGTGCCAGCAGTGTGGGACAGGGCAACACTGAAGCTTTCTTT.

This chain connects TRBV27 to TRBJ2-7; the D gene could be TRBD1 or TRBD2 (5 bases each). The CDR3 runs to 13 residues. The V and J ends lost 9 bases and 5 bases respectively, with 17 bases between them. Germline CDR1 is MNHEY and CDR2 is SMNVEV (reference sequence). CDR3 sequence: CASRRDPVNEQYF. In DNA, the CDR3 is TGTGCCAGTCGACGGGACCCCGTCAACGAGCAGTACTTC.

The CDR3 sequence: CAWSQSSGNTIYF. The CDR3 DNA is TGTGCCTGGAGCCAGAGCTCTGGAAACACCATATATTTT. This chain links TRBV30 with TRBJ1-3, with unresolved D. V was pared by 3 bases and J by 0 bases, with 6 bases between. Germline CDR1 reads GTSNPN; CDR2 reads SVGIG (reference sequence). This CDR3 contains 13 residues. Supplemented by reference TRBV30 and TRBJ1-3, the full variable domain reads SQTIHQWPATLVQPVGSPLSLECTVEGTSNPNLYWYRQAAGRGLQLLFYSVGIGQISSEVPQNLSASRPQDRQFILSSKKLLLSDSGFYLCAWSQSSGNTIYFGEGSWLTVV.

CDR3 sequence (DNA): TGTGCCAGCAGCTTGGGGCAGGGGGCGCAAGAGCAGTACTTC. Its protein product is CASSLGQGAQEQYF. The chain carries TRBV7-2 and TRBJ2-7; 8 bases line up with TRBD1. The CDR3 has 14 amino acids. J lost 7 bases, V lost 3 bases, and 8 bases had no gene match. CDR1 and CDR2 from the germline V gene are SGHTA and FQGNSA.

The chain couples TRBV5-1 to TRBJ2-1, with 11 bases lining up with TRBD2. The germline CDR1 and CDR2 sequences are SGHRS and YFSETQ. This CDR3 region has 18 residues. With 4 bases clipped from V and 2 bases from J, the junction kept 11 bases outside the gene matches. The CDR3 sequence is CASSTISGGAPTYNEQFF. The CDR3 DNA reads as TGCGCCAGCAGCACCATTAGCGGGGGGGCCCCGACCTACAATGAGCAGTTCTTC.

This clone was seen a single time. The chain carries TRBV29-1 and TRBJ2-7, with 7 bases that match TRBD2. Germline lookup yields CDR1 SQVTM and CDR2 ANQGSEA. The J segment lost 0 bases and the V segment lost 7 bases, leaving 3 bases of the junction unmatched. The CDR3 spans 12 residues. This chain's CDR3 is CSGLADSYEQYF. CDR3 sequence (DNA): TGCAGCGGCCTAGCGGACTCCTACGAGCAGTACTTC.

CDR3 region: CASSLSENGYTF. CDR3 DNA sequence: TGCGCCAGCAGCTTGTCAGAAAATGGCTACACCTTC. The chain is built from TRBV5-1 and TRBJ1-2; D is uncertain. Trimming took 1 base from V and 6 from J, leaving 7 bases between them. Germline assignment: CDR1 SGHRS and CDR2 YFSETQ. The CDR3 sequence is 12 residues long.

V and J are TRBV30 and TRBJ1-2; 7 bases match TRBD1. Germline V CDR1 and CDR2: GTSNPN, SVGIG (reference sequence). The CDR3 totals 12 residues. V shed 8 bases, J shed 3 bases, and the junction held 6 bases outside the gene matches. CDR3 nucleotide sequence: TGTGCCCGGGGCGGACAGGACTATGGCTACACCTTC. Amino acids: CARGGQDYGYTF.

There are a few counts of this clone. This chain connects TRBV28 to TRBJ2-2, with a possible D match to TRBD1 (5 bases). Between the trimmed V and J ends, which lost 7 bases and 1 base, there was a span of 7 bases. Germline CDR1 MDHEN, CDR2 SYDVKM. The CDR3 loop spans 13 amino acids. CDR3 residues: CASIGQNTGELFF. The CDR3 region has the DNA TGTGCCAGCATCGGACAGAACACCGGGGAGCTGTTTTTT.

This clone was seen a few times. The chain uses TRBV15 and TRBJ2-7, with TRBD1 matching 10 bases. The CDR3 totals 16 residues. Per the germline V gene, CDR1 is LNHNV and CDR2 is YYDKDF (reference sequence). Trimming at V came to 0 bases and at J to 6 bases, leaving 8 bases not matched to a gene. CDR3 sequence: CATSREARDRGSEQYF. CDR3 in DNA: TGTGCCACCAGCAGAGAGGCCCGGGACAGGGGAAGCGAGCAGTACTTC.

This clone was seen a handful of times. The chain has TRBV29-1 and TRBJ1-1; no firm D call. The germline V gene encodes CDR1 SQVTM and CDR2 ANQGSEA. This CDR3 region has 13 residues. The V end lost 4 bases, the J end lost 0 bases, and 9 bases lay between the germline ends. The CDR3 DNA is TGCAGCGTTGCCCTCCTTTTGAACACTGAAGCTTTCTTT. Its translation is CSVALLLNTEAFF.

This clone was observed a few times. J is TRBJ1-5 and V is TRBV21-1. TRBV21-1 is reported as a pseudogene. The CDR3 is made up of 12 amino acids. This CDR3 reads CPSLRLHQPQHF. The DNA for the CDR3 is TGCCCCTCTCTCCGGCTCCATCAGCCCCAGCATTTT.

The rearrangement uses TRBV2 and TRBJ1-3; D gene ambiguous. From germline, CDR1 is SNHLY and CDR2 FYNNEI. CDR3 length equals 17 residues. Trimming took off 6 bases at V and 5 bases at J, with 23 bases between the two ends. This CDR3 reads CASSETSWIGERNTIYF. CDR3 sequence (DNA): TGTGCCAGCAGCGAAACCTCGTGGATCGGGGAACGAAACACCATATATTTT.

The rearrangement links TRBV27 to TRBJ2-4; 7 bases line up with TRBD1. The CDR3 length is 13 residues. Germline V gives CDR1 MNHEY, CDR2 SMNVEV (reference sequence). V gave up 3 bases and J gave up 7 bases; unmatched junction bases: 3. CDR3 protein: CASSFSGQNIQYF. As DNA, the CDR3 is TGTGCCAGCAGTTTCTCGGGACAGAACATTCAGTACTTC.

The V call is TRBV7-2, the J call TRBJ2-3, with D uncertain. Germline CDR1 SGHTA, CDR2 FQGNSA. This CDR3 spans 13 amino acids. Trimming shortened V by 3 bases and J by 3 bases, and 7 bases separated the two germline ends. CDR3 loop: CASSFSGTDTQYF. CDR3 bases: TGTGCCAGCAGCTTTTCCGGGACAGATACGCAGTATTTT.

This clone turned up a few times. The CDR3 spells CSVEGPGQQETQYF. The DNA for the CDR3 is TGCAGCGTTGAGGGACCGGGACAGCAAGAGACCCAGTACTTC. The chain has TRBV29-1 and TRBJ2-5; TRBD1 agrees at 7 bases. Looked up from germline, CDR1 is SQVTM and CDR2 is ANQGSEA. The CDR3 has 14 amino acids. The V and J ends lost 3 bases and 2 bases, in that order; junction bases with no gene match: 6.

This chain uses TRBV29-1 with TRBJ2-1; TRBD1 aligns across 7 bases. After removal of 5 bases from V and 9 bases from J, the junction contained 13 bases not matched to a gene. The CDR3 contains 14 residues. In germline, CDR1 is SQVTM, CDR2 ANQGSEA. CDR3 in amino acids: CSVPGTTPGGEQFF. The CDR3, as DNA: TGCAGCGTTCCCGGGACAACCCCAGGGGGTGAGCAGTTCTTC.